This T cell receptor beta chain was captured by sequencing in a study of blood T cell repertoires in COVID-19. Sequencing was performed with immunoSEQ multiplex PCR; in TCRdb, only in-frame clones are kept and a portion is missing. The sample has 250,000 or so clones, roughly 87% seen once. The CDR3 is 13 residues long. From germline, CDR1 is GTSNPN and CDR2 SVGIG (reference sequence). Trimming took 4 bases from V and 2 from J, leaving 11 bases between them. Source material: PBMCs or T cells enriched from blood (not recorded which). The sequence came from a woman aged 25 to 45 with acute COVID-19. V is TRBV30 and J is TRBJ1-1, with D unclear. CDR3 protein: CAWNTAENTEAFF. The CDR3 DNA sequence: TGTGCCTGGAATACGGCGGAAAACACTGAAGCTTTCTTT. Supplemented by reference TRBV30 and TRBJ1-1, the full variable domain reads SQTIHQWPATLVQPVGSPLSLECTVEGTSNPNLYWYRQAAGRGLQLLFYSVGIGQISSEVPQNLSASRPQDRQFILSSKKLLLSDSGFYLCAWNTAENTEAFFGQGTRLTVV.